The present entry profiles one T cell receptor beta chain with its context. Its antigen is currently unknown. Germline CDR1 reads MDHEN; CDR2 reads SYDVKM. This CDR3 has 15 amino acids. V was trimmed by 5 bases and J by 4 bases, leaving 17 bases between them. Sequenced by immunoSEQ multiplex PCR; TCRdb stores in-frame clones only, minus some. The sample yields 87,000 or so clones, around 85% seen once. These data are taken from a study of OX40 agonist ivuxolimab in advanced cancers. On the study more broadly: Checkpoint inhibitors had been given previously to 40% of patients.

Findings and caveats of the study: CD8+ T cells were the subset that, on average, had more expanded clones than CD4+.

The chain links TRBV28 to TRBJ1-2; D gene uncertain. The TCR originated in an adult with an advanced solid tumor such as melanoma, head and neck, liver or kidney cancer. Specimen: CD4+ or CD8+ T cells sorted from blood, collected in a trial of the OX40 agonist ivuxolimab. DNA of the CDR3: TGTGCCAGCAGTCTCCCCCCAAGATGGGCCTATGGCTACACCTTC. This sequence encodes CASSLPPRWAYGYTF.